These T cell receptor beta chains were read from a single sample in a study of T cells in Graves' hyperthyroidism and ophthalmopathy. Each CDR3 protein gets one entry after TCRdb re-called the multiplex PCR reads with MiXCR. The repertoire consists of about 840,000 distinct CDR3 sequences, with 35% to 45% occurring once and the leading ten covering 8.9%. The source material was blood. The origin of the receptors is a man in his late teens or twenties with Graves' hyperthyroidism. Both conserved end residues are part of each CDR3. Each record gives: CDR3 DNA, CDR3 protein, D gene, V gene, J gene, clone size. A D gene is named only where the DNA matches it firmly. Size is omitted from some rows. Given values are once, few, many or a class for expanded clones.

DNA: TGTGCCAGCAGCTCATTGGAAGCAGGGGGTTCTAACTATGGCTACACCTTC
CDR3: CASSSLEAGGSNYGYTF
D: TRBD1
V: TRBV7-9
J: TRBJ1-2
size: .

DNA: TGTGCCACCTTAGCGGGAGACCGGTACGAGCAGTACTTC
CDR3: CATLAGDRYEQYF
D: TRBD2
V: TRBV10-3
J: TRBJ2-7
size: many

DNA: TGTGCCAGCAGCGCTCTCGACTTGAGCCAAGAGACCCAGTACTTC
CDR3: CASSALDLSQETQYF
D: .
V: TRBV9
J: TRBJ2-5
size: few

DNA: TGTGCCAGCAGGTCGGGACAAACGAACACTGAAGCTTTCTTT
CDR3: CASRSGQTNTEAFF
D: .
V: TRBV7-2
J: TRBJ1-1
size: few

DNA: TGTGCCACCAGTGATGGGCCGTCCTACAATGAGCAGTTCTTC
CDR3: CATSDGPSYNEQFF
D: .
V: TRBV24-1
J: TRBJ2-1
size: .

DNA: TGTGCCAGCAGCTTGATCGGGTTCTACACCTTC
CDR3: CASSLIGFYTF
D: .
V: TRBV5-5
J: TRBJ1-2
size: .

DNA: TGTGCCAGCAAGTCCGGGAACACTGAAGCTTTCTTT
CDR3: CASKSGNTEAFF
D: .
V: TRBV19
J: TRBJ1-1
size: few

DNA: TGTGCCAGCAGCCCCCGGGGGATGTACAGGGCTACCGTCGGGAATGAAAAACTGTTTTTT
CDR3: CASSPRGMYRATVGNEKLFF
D: .
V: TRBV7-9
J: TRBJ1-4
size: .

DNA: TGCAGCGTTTCCGGGACAGACTATGGCTACACCTTC
CDR3: CSVSGTDYGYTF
D: TRBD1
V: TRBV29-1
J: TRBJ1-2
size: many

DNA: TGCGCCAGCTGTGATAGGGGGGAAGAGACCCAGTACTTC
CDR3: CASCDRGEETQYF
D: .
V: TRBV5-1
J: TRBJ2-5
size: .

DNA: TGCAGTGCTAGAGAGGACAGTAGACAAAATCAGCCCCAGCATTTT
CDR3: CSAREDSRQNQPQHF
D: .
V: TRBV20-1
J: TRBJ1-5
size: few

DNA: TGCAGTGCTAGTCCCAGGGGGTTAGAGCAGCCCCAGCATTTT
CDR3: CSASPRGLEQPQHF
D: TRBD1
V: TRBV20-1
J: TRBJ1-5
size: .

DNA: TGTGCCAGCAGCGACACCGCAGGGGGCGCGGGCTATGGCTACACCTTC
CDR3: CASSDTAGGAGYGYTF
D: TRBD1
V: TRBV6-1
J: TRBJ1-2
size: .

DNA: TGCGCCAGCAGCTGGAGGACAGGGATGTCCGCTTTCTTT
CDR3: CASSWRTGMSAFF
D: TRBD1
V: TRBV9
J: TRBJ1-1
size: .

DNA: TGTGCCAGTAACCCGGGGGGCGGAAACACTGAAGCTTTCTTT
CDR3: CASNPGGGNTEAFF
D: .
V: TRBV19
J: TRBJ1-1
size: .

DNA: TGTGCCAGTAGTACCCGACAGGGAAGGGACTACACCTTC
CDR3: CASSTRQGRDYTF
D: TRBD1
V: TRBV19
J: TRBJ1-2
size: many

DNA: TGTGCCAGCAGTTACTCATTCGGGGACATGAACACTGAAGCTTTCTTT
CDR3: CASSYSFGDMNTEAFF
D: .
V: TRBV6-6
J: TRBJ1-1
size: .

DNA: TGTGCCAGCAGTTTCTTTTTGCAAGGGGAGGACACTGAAGCTTTCTTT
CDR3: CASSFFLQGEDTEAFF
D: .
V: TRBV12-3/TRBV12-4
J: TRBJ1-1
size: .

DNA: TGTGCCAGCAGGAAGCTGTACCAAGAGACCCAGTACTTC
CDR3: CASRKLYQETQYF
D: .
V: TRBV6-1
J: TRBJ2-5
size: .

DNA: TGCGCCAGCAGCCAAGTGATAACTATCTCCTACGAGCAGTACTTC
CDR3: CASSQVITISYEQYF
D: .
V: TRBV4-1
J: TRBJ2-7
size: .

DNA: TGTGCCAGTACCCTAGGAACATGGGACGGAGCTGGCTACACCTTC
CDR3: CASTLGTWDGAGYTF
D: .
V: TRBV19
J: TRBJ1-2
size: .

DNA: TGTGCCAGCAGCGTAGACGGGCTCGGGGAGACCCAGTACTTC
CDR3: CASSVDGLGETQYF
D: .
V: TRBV9
J: TRBJ2-5
size: many

DNA: TGTGCCAGCAGCCGGGACAGTGGGGTTAATGAAAAACTGTTTTTT
CDR3: CASSRDSGVNEKLFF
D: TRBD1
V: TRBV6-1
J: TRBJ1-4
size: once

DNA: TGTGCCAGCAGCGTATGGACTAGCGGTACCTCCCGGGAGACCCAGTACTTC
CDR3: CASSVWTSGTSRETQYF
D: TRBD2
V: TRBV11-3
J: TRBJ2-5
size: few

DNA: TGTGCCACCAGGGACAGGGTCGACTTGAATCAGCCCCAGCATTTT
CDR3: CATRDRVDLNQPQHF
D: TRBD1
V: TRBV24-1
J: TRBJ1-5
size: many

DNA: TGCGCCAGCACGACAGGGGACCCAACTAATGAAAAACTGTTTTTT
CDR3: CASTTGDPTNEKLFF
D: TRBD1
V: TRBV5-1
J: TRBJ1-4
size: .

DNA: TGTGCCAGCTCCCGGACAGGGCCGAACACCGGGGAGCTGTTTTTT
CDR3: CASSRTGPNTGELFF
D: TRBD1
V: TRBV7-3
J: TRBJ2-2
size: many

DNA: TGTGCCAGCAGCTTAGGGGGGGCGCAAAACTATGGCTACACCTTC
CDR3: CASSLGGAQNYGYTF
D: .
V: TRBV7-9
J: TRBJ1-2
size: .

DNA: TGCAGTGCTTCGACAGGACTCCACGAGCAGTACTTC
CDR3: CSASTGLHEQYF
D: .
V: TRBV20-1
J: TRBJ2-7
size: .

DNA: TGTGCCAGCAGCCAGGACCAGCGGGAGGTTGAGACCCAGTACTTC
CDR3: CASSQDQREVETQYF
D: TRBD2
V: TRBV14
J: TRBJ2-5
size: .

DNA: TGTGCCAGCAGCTTCTACGGGGCGAATCAGCCCCAGCATTTT
CDR3: CASSFYGANQPQHF
D: .
V: TRBV7-8
J: TRBJ1-5
size: .

DNA: TGCAGTGCTACCCCCCGACAGGGAAGTTCTGAAGCTTTCTTT
CDR3: CSATPRQGSSEAFF
D: TRBD1
V: TRBV20-1
J: TRBJ1-1
size: once

DNA: TGTGCCATCAGTGAAGGGGGACAGGGGAGTCTTGGCTACACCTTC
CDR3: CAISEGGQGSLGYTF
D: TRBD1
V: TRBV10-3
J: TRBJ1-2
size: many

DNA: TGCGCCAGCAGCCAGTGGACTAGTTACGAGCAGTACTTC
CDR3: CASSQWTSYEQYF
D: TRBD2
V: TRBV4-3
J: TRBJ2-7
size: .

DNA: TGTGCCACCCTCCGGACTAGCGGGGGTTTCTACGAGCAGTACTTC
CDR3: CATLRTSGGFYEQYF
D: TRBD2
V: TRBV12-3/TRBV12-4
J: TRBJ2-7
size: .